This T cell receptor beta chain is drawn from a study of Tregs in tolerant kidney transplant recipients (dated by TCRdb to between 2019 and 2020). Describing the broader study: The transplants used related donors with nonmyeloablative bone marrow transplantation, and mixed chimerism in the human trials was transient. The study applied TCRbeta sequencing to find donor-specific regulatory T cells before combined kidney and bone marrow transplantation and then followed those same cells after transplant.

This specimen's time point label, interpreted: blood sample drawn before combined kidney and bone marrow transplant. Thawed PBMCs were FACS-sorted into unstimulated Tregs (CD4+CD25+CD127-), CD4+ non-Tregs (CD4+CD25-), CD4 cells and CD8 cells. The patients were a handful of recipients of combined kidney and bone marrow transplants from the ITN036ST trial, and samples were available only for these trial subjects. Healthy control blood was separated into PBMCs by Ficoll density gradient and cryopreserved, and patient PBMCs were collected both before and after transplant. For TCRbeta CDR3 sequencing, genomic DNA was extracted from sorted cells using the QIAGEN DNeasy Blood and Tissue Kit. Through immunoSEQ, high-throughput TCRbeta CDR3 sequencing was done commercially, including PCR amplification with internal controls and bias correction. On the study's bioinformatics: A unique productive TCRbeta sequence was defined by the CDR3 nucleotide sequence when primers matched, and otherwise by the CDR3 amino acid sequence together with the Vbeta and Jbeta genes. Sorting error was corrected by removing sequences shared between sorted populations at a frequency ratio of 2:1 or less, and the remaining shared sequences were assigned to the higher population. A sequence was defined as donor-reactive if the sequence was expanded at least 5-fold in CFSE-low cells compared with unstimulated cells and had a frequency of at least 0.01% in CFSE-low cells. Jensen-Shannon divergence calculated on the top 100 TCRbeta sequences ranked by frequency was used to measure repertoire divergence. For samples with multiple sequencing runs, sorting error was corrected separately for each run before the runs were pooled. Entries here come from immuneACCESS through TCRdb and include only in-frame sequences with V and J called. Some clones fail to appear in such tables; in the studies checked, an unresolved V gene covers under half of the shortfall, and the cause of the remainder is unknown. V and J calls and clone size are as listed in that table; D and trimming were resolved from the DNA. This sample has about 77,000 clones in its table, and 95% to 98% of those were observed once. Approximately 0.52% of the sample is held by the ten biggest clonotypes.

The CDR3 spans 14 residues, from the cysteine through the phenylalanine. CDR3 DNA only is kept here, 42 bases in frame from base 1. The junction shows trimming of 8 bases on V and 4 bases on J, plus 17 bases between the germline ends. In the germline V gene, CDR1 corresponds to MGHRA and CDR2 to YSYEKL. This clone was seen a few times. Which antigen it targets is not known. Base qualities are not provided; no much larger clone lies one nucleotide away. On the study overall, not on this receptor specifically: Biological reproducibility was not directly assessed, although technical replication error appeared to be minimal. In tolerant patients, donor-specific Tregs expanded more than Tregs overall, which suggests antigen-driven rather than nonspecific expansion. The study was limited by small patient numbers, and the findings need validation in larger populations and under other immunosuppression protocols. The most biologically relevant and donor-specific TCRbeta repertoire appeared to be identified by expanding Tregs with activated donor B cells. For some patients the PCR primers changed over time, which made it impossible to compare the samples from those patients at the nucleotide level.

The V gene is TRBV4-1 and the J gene is TRBJ1-1; TRBD1 might be the D gene, on 5 matching bases. The source material was CD4+ T cells from blood, sampled before the transplant. This TCR was recovered from a human donor who received a combined kidney and bone marrow transplant. This receptor has the CDR3 CASGNAIRVTEAFF. The nucleotides are TGCGCCAGCGGGAATGCGATCAGGGTCACTGAAGCTTTCTTT.